These T cell receptor beta chains were read from a single sample in a study of blood T cell repertoires in COVID-19. TCRdb's table, derived via immunoSEQ multiplex PCR, lists solely in-frame clones and lacks some. The table has 200,000 to 250,000 clones, approximately 89% seen once. Sequencing was done on a sample of PBMCs or T cells enriched from blood (not recorded which). The source is a woman aged 25-40 years who had been exposed to COVID-19. Each CDR3 is given with its conserved first and last residue. A D gene is named only where the DNA matches it firmly. Clone size is shown for a subset of rows, as once, few, many or a class of expanded clone.

NA | TRBJ1-2 | NA | TRBV30 | TGTGCCTGGACTACCCCCAGGACAGCAGACTATGGCTACACCTTC | CAWTTPRTADYGYTF
NA | TRBJ2-3 | NA | TRBV27 | TGTGCCAGCAGTCCCCCTCCGACAGTCCCAGATACGCAGTATTTT | CASSPPPTVPDTQYF
NA | TRBJ1-2 | NA | TRBV7-9 | TGTGCCAGCAGCGGCGGTTTCTGGGGCTACACCTTC | CASSGGFWGYTF
NA | TRBJ1-6 | TRBD1 | TRBV4-1 | TGCGCCAGCAGCCAAGATCCCGACAGGGGCAATAATTCACCCCTCCACTTT | CASSQDPDRGNNSPLHF
NA | TRBJ2-7 | NA | TRBV2 | TGTGCCAGCAGTGATATGTACAGTCCCTACGAGCAGTACTTC | CASSDMYSPYEQYF
NA | TRBJ1-6 | NA | TRBV6-6 | TGTGCCAGCAGTTACTGGCCCTATAATTCACCCCTCCACTTT | CASSYWPYNSPLHF
NA | TRBJ2-3 | TRBD1 | TRBV5-4 | TGTGCCAGCAGCTTGTATTTGGACAGGGTCACAGATACGCAGTATTTT | CASSLYLDRVTDTQYF
NA | TRBJ1-2 | TRBD1 | TRBV27 | TGTGCCAGCAGTCCCCGGACAGGGGGCGGATTGGGCTATGGCTACACCTTC | CASSPRTGGGLGYGYTF
NA | TRBJ1-3 | NA | TRBV6-2/TRBV6-3 | TGTGCCAGCAGTTACTTAGACAGTCTGAGCCTCTCTGGAAACACCATATATTTT | CASSYLDSLSLSGNTIYF
NA | TRBJ1-2 | NA | TRBV16 | TGTGCCAGCAGCCAATTTGAATCAACGGGTTCCTATGGCTACACCTTC | CASSQFESTGSYGYTF
NA | TRBJ2-5 | TRBD2 | TRBV3-1/TRBV3-2 | TGTGCCAGCAGCCTTACTAGCGGCTCAGGATTTGTAGAGACCCAGTACTTC | CASSLTSGSGFVETQYF
few | TRBJ1-1 | TRBD1 | TRBV7-9 | TGTGCCAGCAGCTTAGTGGGACTTCCGGGACAGAACGCTTTCTTT | CASSLVGLPGQNAFF
NA | TRBJ2-7 | NA | TRBV19 | TGTGCCAGTAGTATTGGTGGGAGTTGGGGCGAGCAGTACTTC | CASSIGGSWGEQYF
NA | TRBJ2-1 | NA | TRBV5-4 | TGTGCCAGCAGCAGGACGCTAGGGGCGTCTAACAATGAGCAGTTCTTC | CASSRTLGASNNEQFF
NA | TRBJ2-2 | TRBD2 | TRBV27 | TGTGCCAGCAGTTTACTAGCGGGGGTGTCCGGGGAGCTGTTTTTT | CASSLLAGVSGELFF
NA | TRBJ2-3 | TRBD2 | TRBV6-5 | TGTGCCAGCAGGCTAGCGGGAGTGGTTGATACGCAGTATTTT | CASRLAGVVDTQYF
NA | TRBJ2-1 | TRBD1 | TRBV19 | TGTGCCAGTAGTAGACAGGGGAATTCGATCGATGAGCAGTTCTTC | CASSRQGNSIDEQFF
NA | TRBJ1-2 | NA | TRBV30 | TGTGCAATACGCGGGCCTGGATTTCATGGCTACACCTTC | CAIRGPGFHGYTF
NA | TRBJ2-7 | NA | TRBV7-6 | TGTGCCAGCAGCTTGCACGGGAGCGCCTACGAGCAGTACTTC | CASSLHGSAYEQYF
NA | TRBJ1-5 | TRBD1 | TRBV7-9 | TGTGCCAGCAGCTTTGGAACAGGGGGCATCTCCGATCAGCCCCAGCATTTT | CASSFGTGGISDQPQHF
NA | TRBJ1-1 | TRBD1 | TRBV7-9 | TGTGCCAGCAGCTTGGGACAGGGGGCAATCACTGAAGCTTTCTTT | CASSLGQGAITEAFF
NA | TRBJ1-2 | NA | TRBV9 | TGTGCCAGCAGCGTAGGTTCCCAGGGGTTGAGTGGCTACACCTTC | CASSVGSQGLSGYTF
NA | TRBJ2-3 | TRBD2 | TRBV29-1 | TGCAGCGTTGCTTTAGCGGGAGCGGTGGATACGCAGTATTTT | CSVALAGAVDTQYF
NA | TRBJ2-3 | NA | TRBV5-6 | TGTGCCAGCAGCCCGATCGGTAGCGGATTCACAGATACGCAGTATTTT | CASSPIGSGFTDTQYF
NA | TRBJ1-3 | NA | TRBV10-3 | TGTGCGGTCGGAGTACTCGGAAACACCATATATTTT | CAVGVLGNTIYF
NA | TRBJ1-1 | TRBD1 | TRBV7-9 | TGTGCCAGCAGCCCGGGACAGGGGTACACTGAAGCTTTCTTT | CASSPGQGYTEAFF
NA | TRBJ2-2 | TRBD2 | TRBV4-1 | TGCGCCAGCAGCCAAATAGGCGGGAGCGGGAACGGGGAGCTGTTTTTT | CASSQIGGSGNGELFF
NA | TRBJ2-3 | NA | TRBV19 | TGTGCCAGTAGTATAACAGCCCGAAACACAGATACGCAGTATTTT | CASSITARNTDTQYF
NA | TRBJ2-5 | TRBD2 | TRBV7-8 | TGTGCCAGCAGCTCGACCGGGACTAGCTCCGGGGAGACCCAGTACTTC | CASSSTGTSSGETQYF
NA | TRBJ1-1 | TRBD1 | TRBV7-9 | TGTGCCAGCAGCCCTGGGGACAGGGGAATGAACACTGAAGCTTTCTTT | CASSPGDRGMNTEAFF
once | TRBJ2-7 | TRBD1 | TRBV25-1 | TGTGCCAGCAGTGAAAGGCCAGGGGGCGAGCAGTACTTC | CASSERPGGEQYF
once | TRBJ2-3 | NA | TRBV10-2 | TGCGCCAGCAGTGACTTCGTGATGGGCGCAGATACGCAGTATTTT | CASSDFVMGADTQYF
NA | TRBJ2-3 | TRBD1 | TRBV9 | TGTGCCAGCAGCGTAACAGGGGTTAGCACAGATACGCAGTATTTT | CASSVTGVSTDTQYF
NA | TRBJ2-1 | NA | TRBV20-1 | TGCAGTACTTCTATTAGCGGTGAGCAGTTCTTC | CSTSISGEQFF
NA | TRBJ2-1 | TRBD2 | TRBV23-1 | TGCGCCAGCAGTCACCCTCCCGGACTAGCGGGAGGGCGGCATGAGCAGTTCTTC | CASSHPPGLAGGRHEQFF
NA | TRBJ2-7 | TRBD2 | TRBV27 | TGTGCCAGCAGTTTACAAGCGGGAAGAGGGTTGGGCTACGAGCAGTACTTC | CASSLQAGRGLGYEQYF
NA | TRBJ1-2 | TRBD1 | TRBV9 | TGTGCCAGCAACAAAACTGAACAGGGGGCGGGCGGCTACACCTTC | CASNKTEQGAGGYTF
NA | TRBJ2-7 | TRBD1 | TRBV2 | TGTGCCAGCATCCCGACCGACAGGGGGGCGTACGAGCAGTACTTC | CASIPTDRGAYEQYF
NA | TRBJ1-5 | NA | TRBV27 | TGTGCCAGCAGCCAGTCGCCAAACCTGCCCCAGCATTTT | CASSQSPNLPQHF
NA | TRBJ1-1 | TRBD1 | TRBV7-9 | TGTGCCAGCAGCGCCGGGGACAGGGGGTATTTTGTTGGTGAAGCTTTCTTT | CASSAGDRGYFVGEAFF
NA | TRBJ2-3 | TRBD2 | TRBV6-5 | TGTGCCAGCAGACCCAGCGGGAGAAGCACAGATACGCAGTATTTT | CASRPSGRSTDTQYF
NA | TRBJ1-2 | NA | TRBV30 | TGTGCCTGGAGTGTATCAGTTTCTAACTATGGCTACACCTTC | CAWSVSVSNYGYTF
once | TRBJ2-1 | NA | TRBV6-6 | TGTGCCAGCAGTTACTCGCGCGGGATCTCCTACAATGAGCAGTTCTTC | CASSYSRGISYNEQFF
NA | TRBJ1-4 | TRBD1 | TRBV24-1 | TGTGCCACCAGTGATCCCGCTCCGGAGGGGACAGCAACTAATGAAAAACTGTTTTTT | CATSDPAPEGTATNEKLFF
NA | TRBJ1-1 | NA | TRBV24-1 | TGTGCCACCAGTGACACATCGAACACTGAAGCTTTCTTT | CATSDTSNTEAFF
NA | TRBJ1-4 | NA | TRBV9 | TGTGCCAGCGGGGGGGGATCCGCAACTAATGAAAAACTGTTTTTT | CASGGGSATNEKLFF
once | TRBJ2-6 | NA | TRBV28 | TGTGCCAGCAGTTTACCATCTGGGGCCAACGTCCTGACTTTC | CASSLPSGANVLTF
NA | TRBJ1-1 | NA | TRBV5-1 | TGCGCCAGCGGCCCCGGGGGTTCGGTTGAAGCTTTCTTT | CASGPGGSVEAFF
NA | TRBJ1-1 | TRBD1 | TRBV10-3 | TGTGCCATCAGTTTGGGACAGGGGACTGAAGCTTTCTTT | CAISLGQGTEAFF
NA | TRBJ2-2 | NA | TRBV6-4 | TGTGCCAGCAGTGACTCGAGGCTAGCGTTGAACACCGGGGAGCTGTTTTTT | CASSDSRLALNTGELFF
NA | TRBJ2-1 | NA | TRBV11-2 | TGTGCCAGCACTGATCAGGACACCGTCTACAATGAGCAGTTCTTC | CASTDQDTVYNEQFF
NA | TRBJ2-2 | TRBD2 | TRBV10-3 | TGTGCCATCACCGGTGTTCCTAGCGGGAAAGGCGGGGAGCTGTTTTTT | CAITGVPSGKGGELFF
NA | TRBJ1-2 | TRBD1 | TRBV10-3 | TGTGCCATCAGTGAGTCAAGGGGGCAGGTATATGGCTACACCTTC | CAISESRGQVYGYTF
NA | TRBJ2-7 | TRBD2 | TRBV5-1 | TGCGCCAGCAGCTCAAACGACATAGGAGCGGGAGCGACCTCCTACGAGCAGTACTTC | CASSSNDIGAGATSYEQYF
NA | TRBJ1-5 | NA | TRBV18 | TGTGCCAGCTCACCATTGGCGGGTAGCAATCAGCCCCAGCATTTT | CASSPLAGSNQPQHF
NA | TRBJ1-3 | TRBD1 | TRBV3-1/TRBV3-2 | TGTGCCAGCAGCCCCAGGGGGCGTTCTGGAAACACCATATATTTT | CASSPRGRSGNTIYF